This T cell receptor beta chain was identified during a study of blood T cell repertoires in COVID-19. The data were produced by immunoSEQ multiplex PCR, yet TCRdb's version contains in-frame clones alone and is incomplete. The data hold roughly 23,000 clones, with approximately 88% observed a single time. V was shortened by 8 bases and J by 7 bases, with 18 bases between the two germline ends. The CDR3 length is 13 residues. Germline assignment: CDR1 SNHLY and CDR2 FYNNEI. The sequence was collected from a man aged 70 or older with COVID-19, enrolled during active disease. The chain carries TRBV2 and TRBJ2-7; possible D gene TRBD1, 5 bases. Sequencing was done on a sample of peripheral blood. The CDR3 here is CASGSRGGLEQYF. The CDR3 nucleotides read TGTGCCAGCGGGTCTAGGGGCGGCTTGGAGCAGTACTTC.